This T cell receptor beta chain appears in the sequencing data of a study of regulatory T cells in long-lasting Graves disease. Study as a whole: It was over 5 years of antithyroid drugs, with positive TSH receptor antibodies, that meant persistent Graves' disease.

Findings and limits, study-wide: With some 2,800 shared public clonotypes, persistent patients exceeded new patients, who shared about a thousand. Persistent cases favored TRBV28, TRBJ1-2 and TRBJ2-5. Limited samples may have lowered accuracy.

The length of the CDR3 is 17 residues. The ends were cut back, 6 bases at V and 4 bases at J, with 22 bases in the middle. Stated time point: persistent/refractory GD, antithyroid drugs over 5 years with positive TRAb. RNA isolated from PBMCs was used to make the TCR library. Libraries of TCR beta came from iRepertoire HTBI primers plus Arm-PCR of CDR3 regions. TCRdb reanalysed the multiplex PCR reads using MiXCR and keeps one entry per CDR3 protein. The data show roughly 500,000 distinct CDR3 sequences, with less than 25% seen just once and 7.8% held by the top ten. As for this clonotype: Its specificity is unknown.

The sequence was obtained from a female donor with Graves disease. V and J are TRBV12-3 or TRBV12-4 and TRBJ2-1; a possible D gene is TRBD2 (7 bases). The specimen was peripheral blood mononuclear cells (PBMCs), collected when the disease was refractory, from a patient treated with antithyroid drugs. DNA for the CDR3: TGTGCCAGCAGCCGAAAGGGGGGGGGCGAAGTGTACAATGAGCAGTTCTTC. This codes for CASSRKGGGEVYNEQFF.